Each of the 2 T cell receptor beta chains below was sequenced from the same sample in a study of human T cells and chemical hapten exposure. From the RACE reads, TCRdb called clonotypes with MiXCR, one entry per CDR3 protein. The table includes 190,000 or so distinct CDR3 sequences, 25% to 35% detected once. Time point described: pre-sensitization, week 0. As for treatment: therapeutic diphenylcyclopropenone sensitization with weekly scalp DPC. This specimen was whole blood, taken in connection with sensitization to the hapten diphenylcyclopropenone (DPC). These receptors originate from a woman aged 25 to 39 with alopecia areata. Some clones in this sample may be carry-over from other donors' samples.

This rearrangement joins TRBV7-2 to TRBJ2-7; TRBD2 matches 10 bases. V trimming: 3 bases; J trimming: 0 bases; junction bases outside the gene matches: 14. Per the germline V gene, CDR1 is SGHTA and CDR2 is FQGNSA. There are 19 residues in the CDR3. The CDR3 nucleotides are TGTGCCAGCAGCTTCCTTCGCCTTAGCGGGAGGATTGACTCCTACGAGCAGTACTTC. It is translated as CASSFLRLSGRIDSYEQYF. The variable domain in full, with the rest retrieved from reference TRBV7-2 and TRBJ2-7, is GAGVSQSPSNKVTEKGKDVELRCDPISGHTALYWYRQSLGQGLEFLIYFQGNSAPDKSGLPSDRFSAERTGGSVSTLTIQRTQQEDSAVYLCASSFLRLSGRIDSYEQYFGPGTRLTVT.

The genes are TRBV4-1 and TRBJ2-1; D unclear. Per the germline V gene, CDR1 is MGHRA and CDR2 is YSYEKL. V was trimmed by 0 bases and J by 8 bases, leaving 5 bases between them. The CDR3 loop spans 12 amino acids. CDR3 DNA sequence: TGCGCCAGCAGCCAAGAGTACGATGAGCAGTTCTTC. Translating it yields CASSQEYDEQFF.